This note documents a single T cell receptor beta chain sequence. At one of its ends the junction is not consistent with the germline gene, which may arise from a read error. This sample is part of a study of blood T cells in healthy people across ages. The germline V gene has CDR1 MNHEY and CDR2 SMNVEV (reference sequence). This CDR3 is built from 17 residues. Alongside a J-beta primer mix, a sample-barcoded 5' primer served in a second PCR lasting roughly 6 to 12 cycles. Each CDR3 protein is one row after TCRdb ran MiXCR on the 5' RACE reads. In the table there are 1.5 million to 2 million distinct CDR3 sequences, 28% of which are singletons.

This TCR was sampled from a woman in her twenties or thirties in good health. The V call is TRBV27, the J call TRBJ1-4, with a tentative D call TRBD1 (6 bases). Sequenced input: blood. The CDR3 DNA is TGTGCCAGCTACAACGGGGGCAGCATTGCAACTAATGAAAAACGGTTTTTT. Encoded protein: CASYNGGSIATNEKRFF.